These 9 T cell receptor beta chains were sequenced from one sample in a study of early T cells in non-severe SARS-CoV-2 infection. TCRdb ran MiXCR on the 5' RACE reads and lists one entry per CDR3 protein. The sample contains about 44,000 distinct CDR3 sequences, roughly 6.1% of which appear only once. Sample: whole blood, taken at baseline. The receptors shown here come from an adult who was a healthcare worker with PCR-confirmed SARS-CoV-2 infection or an uninfected control (not recorded which).

This clonotype was observed a handful of times. V gene TRBV10-3 combines with J gene TRBJ2-3, with 8 bases lining up with TRBD2. This CDR3 region has 17 residues. J was trimmed by 2 bases and V by 4 bases; bases with no gene match: 11. Germline V gene sequence: CDR1 ENHRY, CDR2 SYGVKD. The CDR3 loop is CAISAPLAGGDTDTQYF. The CDR3 nucleotides are TGTGCCATCAGTGCTCCTCTTGCGGGAGGAGACACAGATACGCAGTATTTT.

This clonotype appeared many times. The chain links TRBV11-1 to TRBJ2-1, with D perhaps TRBD1 (6 bases). CDR3 length: 15 residues. V was clipped by 2 bases and J by 1 base, with 9 bases between them. CDR1 SGHAT and CDR2 FQDESV come from the germline V gene (reference sequence). The CDR3 DNA reads TGTGCCAGCAGCTTAAGCAGGGGTTCCTACAATGAGCAGTTCTTC. Translating gives CASSLSRGSYNEQFF.

J is TRBJ1-1 and V is TRBV7-2; the match to TRBD1 covers 8 bases. The CDR3 has 21 amino acids. Germline CDR1 is SGHTA and CDR2 is FQGNSA. The V and J ends lost 2 bases and 2 bases, in that order; junction bases with no gene match: 22. The CDR3 sequence is CASSLFYETGVPTPINTEAFF. DNA of the CDR3: TGTGCCAGCAGCTTATTTTATGAGACAGGGGTGCCGACTCCCATTAACACTGAAGCTTTCTTT.

This clonotype showed up many times. The chain combines TRBV12-3 or TRBV12-4 with TRBJ1-5; 8 bases agree with TRBD1. This CDR3 is built from 16 residues. J was trimmed by 4 bases and V by 6 bases; bases with no gene match: 11. CDR3 coding DNA: TGTGCCAGCAGCGTTGGGACAGGCAGGCAAAATCAGCCCCAGCATTTT. This translates into CASSVGTGRQNQPQHF.

The V call is TRBV6-2 or TRBV6-3, the J call TRBJ1-2; 8 bases are shared with TRBD1. The germline gives CDR1 MNHEY, CDR2 SVGEGT. V gave up 6 bases and J gave up 4 bases; unmatched junction bases: 4. The CDR3 loop spans 13 amino acids. The CDR3 DNA reads as TGTGCCAGCAGGGGGACAGGAACCTATGGCTACACCTTC. Translating gives CASRGTGTYGYTF.

On this clonotype: Compared with germline, one end of the junction differs, possibly owing to a read error. J is TRBJ1-2 and V is TRBV5-5; D perhaps matches TRBD1 (5 bases). The CDR3 sequence is 16 residues long. Germline V lookup: CDR1 SGHKS, CDR2 YYEKEE (reference sequence). The CDR3 protein is CVSSLATGGNIGGYTF. The CDR3 nucleotides read TGTGTCAGCAGCTTGGCCACAGGAGGGAATATCGGTGGCTACACCTTC. The complete variable domain, with remaining parts taken from reference TRBV5-5 and TRBJ1-2, reads DAGVTQSPTHLIKTRGQQVTLRCSPISGHKSVSWYQQVLGQGPQFIFQYYEKEERGRGNFPDRFSARQFPNYSSELNVNALLLGDSALYLCVSSLATGGNIGGYTFGSGTRLTVV.

This clonotype was found many times. This sequence joins TRBV13 and TRBJ2-7; 7 positions agree with TRBD2. Germline values: CDR1 PRHDT, CDR2 FYEKMQ (reference sequence). The CDR3 is 19 residues long. Trimming removed 5 bases from V and 4 bases from J; junction bases left unmatched: 23. CDR3 in amino acids: CASSQSSTSALGSVYEQYF. The CDR3 region has the DNA TGTGCCAGCAGCCAATCGAGTACTAGCGCCCTTGGATCCGTTTACGAGCAGTACTTC.

This clonotype has a count of ten or more. The rearrangement joins TRBV7-9 to TRBJ2-2, with D possibly being TRBD1 (6 bases). Per germline, CDR1 SEHNR and CDR2 FQNEAQ (reference sequence). With 5 bases removed from V and 1 base from J, the gap between germline ends came to 8 bases. The CDR3 contains 14 residues. The CDR3 protein is CASSQGQNTGELFF. CDR3 in DNA: TGTGCCAGCAGCCAGGGACAGAACACCGGGGAGCTGTTTTTT.

The chain carries TRBV14 and TRBJ2-1; 11 nucleotides match TRBD2. With 4 bases clipped from V and 6 bases from J, the junction kept 5 bases outside the gene matches. CDR1 SGHDN and CDR2 FVKESK come from the germline V gene. The CDR3 consists of 15 residues. The DNA of the CDR3 is TGTGCCAGCAGCCCTCTAGCGGGAGGACGCAATGAGCAGTTCTTC. Encoded protein: CASSPLAGGRNEQFF.